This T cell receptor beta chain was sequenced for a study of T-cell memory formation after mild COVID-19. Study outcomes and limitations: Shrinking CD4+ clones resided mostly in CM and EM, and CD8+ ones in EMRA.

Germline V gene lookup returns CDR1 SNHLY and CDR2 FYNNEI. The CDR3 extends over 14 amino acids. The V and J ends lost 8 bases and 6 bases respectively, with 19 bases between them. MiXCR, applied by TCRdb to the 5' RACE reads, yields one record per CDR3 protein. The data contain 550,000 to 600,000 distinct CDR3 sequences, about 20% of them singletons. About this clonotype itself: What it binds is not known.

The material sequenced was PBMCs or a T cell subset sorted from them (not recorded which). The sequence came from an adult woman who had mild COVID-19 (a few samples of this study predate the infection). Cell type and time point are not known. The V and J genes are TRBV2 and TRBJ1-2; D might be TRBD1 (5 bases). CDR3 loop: CASAWDPGANGYTF. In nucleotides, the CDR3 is TGTGCCAGCGCATGGGACCCCGGTGCGAATGGCTACACCTTC.